One sample yielded the 4 T cell receptor beta chains listed below, sequenced in a study of blood T cell repertoires in COVID-19. TCRdb's table, derived via immunoSEQ multiplex PCR, lists solely in-frame clones and lacks some. This sample yields around 330,000 clones, of which roughly 90% are seen a single time; 2% to 3% belongs to the top ten. Sequenced: PBMCs or T cells enriched from blood (not recorded which). The receptors were sampled from a man aged 55-75 years who had recovered from COVID-19.

This chain joins TRBV5-1 and TRBJ2-2; D may be TRBD2 (6 bases). CDR1 SGHRS and CDR2 YFSETQ come from the germline V gene. The length of the CDR3 is 16 residues. V lost 2 bases, J lost 0 bases, and 11 bases lay in between. CDR3 DNA sequence: TGCGCCAGCAGCTTTATGGCGGGAACGAACACCGGGGAGCTGTTTTTT. Translating it yields CASSFMAGTNTGELFF.

This chain uses TRBV5-1 with TRBJ2-5, with a possible D match to TRBD1 (6 bases). Trimming removed 2 bases from V and 5 bases from J, with 13 bases in between. The CDR3 extends over 14 amino acids. From germline, CDR1 is SGHRS and CDR2 YFSETQ. The chain's CDR3 is CASSLSGVRETQYF. CDR3 nucleotides: TGCGCCAGCAGCTTATCAGGGGTCAGGGAGACCCAGTACTTC.

The chain employs TRBV18 and TRBJ2-2, with 10 bases matching TRBD2. The CDR3 totals 15 residues. V dropped 6 bases and J dropped 2; count of bases not matched to a gene: 3. From germline, CDR1 is KGHSH and CDR2 LQKENI. CDR3 in DNA: TGTGCCAGCTCGGCTAGCGGGGGTAACACCGGGGAGCTGTTTTTT. Protein sequence: CASSASGGNTGELFF. Variable domain in full (rest from reference TRBV18 and TRBJ2-2): NAGVMQNPRHLVRRRGQEARLRCSPMKGHSHVYWYRQLPEEGLKFMVYLQKENIIDESGMPKERFSAEFPKEGPSILRIQQVVRGDSAAYFCASSASGGNTGELFFGEGSRLTVL.

V is TRBV11-2 and J is TRBJ2-3, with TRBD1 identical over 7 bases. Germline CDR1 and CDR2: SGHAT and FQNNGV. J gave up 1 base and V 0 bases, and 7 bases lay outside the gene matches. This CDR3 has 17 residues. CDR3 in amino acids: CASSLELQGLGTDTQYF. The CDR3 nucleotides are TGTGCCAGCAGCTTAGAACTACAGGGGCTGGGCACAGATACGCAGTATTTT. The full variable domain, with the rest looked up from reference TRBV11-2 and TRBJ2-3, is EAGVAQSPRYKIIEKRQSVAFWCNPISGHATLYWYQQILGQGPKLLIQFQNNGVVDDSQLPKDRFSAERLKGVDSTLKIQPAKLEDSAVYLCASSLELQGLGTDTQYFGPGTRLTVL.